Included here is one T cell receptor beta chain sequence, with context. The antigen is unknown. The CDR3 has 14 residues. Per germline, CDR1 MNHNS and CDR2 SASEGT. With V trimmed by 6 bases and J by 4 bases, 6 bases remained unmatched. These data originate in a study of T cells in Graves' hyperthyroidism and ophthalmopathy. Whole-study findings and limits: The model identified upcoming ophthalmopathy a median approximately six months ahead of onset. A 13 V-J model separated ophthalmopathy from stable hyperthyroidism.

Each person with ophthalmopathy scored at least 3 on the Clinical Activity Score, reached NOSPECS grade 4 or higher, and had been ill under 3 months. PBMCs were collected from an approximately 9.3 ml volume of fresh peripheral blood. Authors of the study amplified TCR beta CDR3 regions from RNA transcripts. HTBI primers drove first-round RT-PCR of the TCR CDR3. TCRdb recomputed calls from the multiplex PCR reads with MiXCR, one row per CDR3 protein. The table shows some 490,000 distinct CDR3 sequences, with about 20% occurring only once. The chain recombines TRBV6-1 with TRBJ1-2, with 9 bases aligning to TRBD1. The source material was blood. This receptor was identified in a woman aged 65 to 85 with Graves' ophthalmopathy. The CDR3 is CASRGQGSGYGYTF. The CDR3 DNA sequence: TGTGCCAGCAGGGGACAGGGTTCCGGCTATGGCTACACCTTC.